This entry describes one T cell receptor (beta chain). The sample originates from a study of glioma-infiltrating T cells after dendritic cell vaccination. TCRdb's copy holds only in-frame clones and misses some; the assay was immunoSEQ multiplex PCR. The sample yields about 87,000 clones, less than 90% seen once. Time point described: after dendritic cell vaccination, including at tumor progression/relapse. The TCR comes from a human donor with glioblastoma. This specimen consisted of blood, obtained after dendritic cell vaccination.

In DNA form, the CDR3 reads TGTGCCAGCAGCCCGAGGGGGGGGGCGCGGGGCTACACCTTC. Translation: CASSPRGGARGYTF. The chain recombines TRBV7-8 with TRBJ1-2; D may be TRBD1 (6 bases). Trimming took off 5 bases at V and 8 bases at J, with 18 bases between the two ends. Germline V CDR1 and CDR2: SGHVS, FQNEAQ. The CDR3 has 14 residues.